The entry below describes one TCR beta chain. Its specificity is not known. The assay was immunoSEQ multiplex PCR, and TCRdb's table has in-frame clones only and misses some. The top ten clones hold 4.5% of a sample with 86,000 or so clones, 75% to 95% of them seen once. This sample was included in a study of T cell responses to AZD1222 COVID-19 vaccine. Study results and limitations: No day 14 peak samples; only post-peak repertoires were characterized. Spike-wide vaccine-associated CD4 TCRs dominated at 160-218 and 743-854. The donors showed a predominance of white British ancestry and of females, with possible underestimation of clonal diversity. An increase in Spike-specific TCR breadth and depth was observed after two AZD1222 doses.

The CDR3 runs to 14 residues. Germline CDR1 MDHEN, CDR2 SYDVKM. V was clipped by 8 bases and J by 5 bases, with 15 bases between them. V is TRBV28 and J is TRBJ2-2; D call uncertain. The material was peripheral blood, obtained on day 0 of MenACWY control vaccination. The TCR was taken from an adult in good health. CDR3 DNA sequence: TGTGCCAGCGGTAGGGTTCTTCGGACCGGGGAGCTGTTTTTT. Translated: CASGRVLRTGELFF.